This T cell receptor beta chain was identified in a study of T cell repertoires in cytomegalovirus infection. Turning to the study itself: Indicated by public TCR beta signatures were CMV infection and matching HLA type. Study-wide results and limits: Public TCR beta family frequency separated CMV-and-HLA carriers, including in an independent cohort. HLA-C-restricted, CMV-specific TCR beta clonotypes were dominant ex vivo.

Many counts were recorded for this clonotype. Its antigen is not identified. Each CDR3 protein is one row after TCRdb ran MiXCR on the reads. The sample lists tens of thousands of distinct CDR3 sequences, 33% seen once, with just under 70% in the top ten. Germline loops: CDR1 MNHEY, CDR2 SMNVEV (reference sequence). The CDR3 spans 11 residues. V shed 3 bases and J shed 4 bases, with 2 bases lying between them. The specimen sequenced was PBMCs, sequenced either directly or after in vitro stimulation (not recorded which). The chain carries TRBV27 and TRBJ2-3, with unresolved D. This TCR came from a human donor in good health (CMV status not recorded). Some clones in this sample may be carry-over from other donors' samples. The CDR3 is CASSFSDTQYF. For the CDR3, the DNA is TGTGCCAGCAGTTTCTCAGATACGCAGTATTTT.